This T cell receptor (beta chain) was identified in a study of post-analysis software for immune sequencing data. Study background: The study covered relapsing-remitting, secondary progressive and progressive-relapsing courses of multiple sclerosis. Findings and caveats of the study: A few TRBV segments (TRBV5-6, TRBV5-1 and TRBV20-1 among them) occurred more frequently in patients than in controls. Significantly lower normalized Chao1 diversity was found in patients with multiple sclerosis relative to controls. Analysis by F measure revealed that same-batch samples clustered strongly together.

Included in the TCR beta cDNA libraries were unique molecular identifiers. Some 450,000 cDNA molecules were recovered from an input of 1 to 10 million T cells. Each CDR3 protein is one row after TCRdb ran MiXCR on the PCR reads. The table has 350,000 to 450,000 distinct CDR3 sequences, roughly 30% seen once; the top ten hold under 15%. This clonotype was found a few times. Antigen unknown. The V end lost 6 bases, the J end lost 2 bases, and 5 bases lay between the germline ends. The CDR3 spans 13 residues. The sequenced sample was blood. The receptor was derived from a girl under 18 with multiple sclerosis. This sequence joins TRBV12-3 or TRBV12-4 and TRBJ2-6; D ambiguous. The CDR3 nucleotides are TGTGCCAGCAGCGAAGCTGGGGCCAACGTCCTGACTTTC. This sequence encodes CASSEAGANVLTF.